Below, one TCR beta chain is given with its context. Its antigen is unknown. This entry is derived from a study of CD8+ T cells in alopecia areata. Study-wide context: For the treated group, dosing was oral tofacitinib at 5 to 10 mg twice daily. Whole-study results and caveats: Affected scalp, especially in alopecia totalis/universalis, had a higher clonality than normal scalp did. Sequencing of scalp samples also captures resident alphabeta T cells of normal skin. Unlike in mice, where it was clearer, TCR sharing across patients was less clear, possibly HLA-related.

Extracted from the samples, RNA was reverse transcribed into cDNA to serve as the sequencing template. This table comes from immunoSEQ multiplex PCR, and its TCRdb copy is limited to in-frame clones, with some not included. The sample holds 150,000 to 200,000 clones, just over 65% seen once. CDR1 and CDR2 (germline): SGHDT, YYEEEE. V lost 4 bases and J 4 bases, leaving 17 bases between the germline ends. The CDR3 sequence is 16 residues long. The sequence was collected from a human donor with alopecia areata. The genes are TRBV5-6 and TRBJ2-2; a weak D match, TRBD2 (5 bases). The sequencing used CD8+ T cells sorted from blood, collected at week 0. For the CDR3, the DNA is TGTGCCAGCAGCACCGGAGGTGGGCAGTCCACCGGGGAGCTGTTTTTT. As protein: CASSTGGGQSTGELFF.